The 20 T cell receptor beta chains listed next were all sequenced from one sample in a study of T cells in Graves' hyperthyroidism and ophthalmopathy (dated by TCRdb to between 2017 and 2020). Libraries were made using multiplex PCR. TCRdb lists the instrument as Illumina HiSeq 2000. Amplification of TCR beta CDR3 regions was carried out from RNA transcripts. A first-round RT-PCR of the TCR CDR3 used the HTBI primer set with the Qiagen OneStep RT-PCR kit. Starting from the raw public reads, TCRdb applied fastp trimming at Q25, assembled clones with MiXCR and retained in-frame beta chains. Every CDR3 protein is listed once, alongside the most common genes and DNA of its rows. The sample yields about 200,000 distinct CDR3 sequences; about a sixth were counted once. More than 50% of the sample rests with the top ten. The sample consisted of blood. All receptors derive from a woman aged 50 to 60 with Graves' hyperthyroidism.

The CDR3 spells CASSGGTVNEKLFF. CDR3 nucleotide sequence: TGCGCCAGCAGCGGTGGGACAGTTAATGAAAAACTGTTTTTT. V gene TRBV5-1 combines with J gene TRBJ1-4; 7 bases are shared with TRBD1. Trimming took 4 bases from V and 4 from J; bases not matched to a gene: 4. Germline CDR1 reads SGHRS; CDR2 reads YFSETQ. This CDR3 is built from 14 residues.

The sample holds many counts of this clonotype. CDR3 nucleotide sequence: TGTGCCACTTCTCCGGGCCTTGAGAATCAGCCCCAGCATTTT. Protein product: CATSPGLENQPQHF. This chain joins TRBV24-1 and TRBJ1-5; no reliable D call. Trimming shortened V by 10 bases and J by 4 bases, and 16 bases separated the two germline ends. The CDR3 has 14 residues. Germline CDR1 is KGHDR and CDR2 is SFDVKD.

CDR3 in DNA: TGTGCCAGTAGTCGGACCAATGAAAAACTGTTTTTT. Residues: CASSRTNEKLFF. The chain joins TRBV19 to TRBJ1-4; D unclear. Germline assignment: CDR1 LNHDA and CDR2 SQIVND (reference sequence). V dropped 5 bases and J dropped 5 bases, with 6 bases sitting between them. There are 12 residues in the CDR3.

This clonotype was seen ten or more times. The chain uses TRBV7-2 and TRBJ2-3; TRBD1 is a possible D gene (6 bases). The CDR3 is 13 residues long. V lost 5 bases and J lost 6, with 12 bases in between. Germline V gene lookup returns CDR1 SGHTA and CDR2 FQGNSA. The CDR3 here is CASSPGHQDTQYF. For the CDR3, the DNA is TGTGCCAGCAGCCCGGGACACCAGGATACGCAGTATTTT.

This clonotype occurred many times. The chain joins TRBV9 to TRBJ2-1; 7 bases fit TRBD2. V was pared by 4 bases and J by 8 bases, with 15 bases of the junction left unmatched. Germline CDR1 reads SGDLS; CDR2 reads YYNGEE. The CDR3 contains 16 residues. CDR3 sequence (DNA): TGTGCCAGCAGCCCCCCGGACGGGACTAAAGGGTATGAGCAGTTCTTC. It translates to CASSPPDGTKGYEQFF.

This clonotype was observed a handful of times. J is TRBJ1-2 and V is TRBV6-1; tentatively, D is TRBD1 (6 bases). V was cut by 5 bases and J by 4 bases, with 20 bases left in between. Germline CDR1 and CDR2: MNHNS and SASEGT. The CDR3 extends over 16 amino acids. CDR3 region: CASSYHRETGVYGYTF. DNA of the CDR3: TGTGCCAGCAGTTATCACAGGGAAACGGGTGTCTATGGCTACACCTTC.

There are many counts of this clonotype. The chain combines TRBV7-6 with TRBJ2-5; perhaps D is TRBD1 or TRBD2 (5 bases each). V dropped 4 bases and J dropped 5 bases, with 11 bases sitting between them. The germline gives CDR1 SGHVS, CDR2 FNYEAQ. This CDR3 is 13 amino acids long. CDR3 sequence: CASSSGRFETQYF. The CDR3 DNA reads TGTGCCAGCAGCTCGGGGCGGTTCGAGACCCAGTACTTC.

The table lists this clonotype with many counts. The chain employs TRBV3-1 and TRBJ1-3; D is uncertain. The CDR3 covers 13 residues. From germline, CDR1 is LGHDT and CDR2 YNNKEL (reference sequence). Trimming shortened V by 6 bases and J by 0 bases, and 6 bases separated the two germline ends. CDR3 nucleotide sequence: TGTGCCAGCAGTCCGCCCTCTGGAAACACCATATATTTT. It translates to CASSPPSGNTIYF.

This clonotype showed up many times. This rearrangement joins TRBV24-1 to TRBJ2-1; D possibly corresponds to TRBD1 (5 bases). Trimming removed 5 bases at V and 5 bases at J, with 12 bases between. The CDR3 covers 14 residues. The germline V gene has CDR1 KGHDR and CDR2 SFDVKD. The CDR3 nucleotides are TGTGCCACCAGTGCGTCAGGGCACCACAATGAGCAGTTCTTC. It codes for CATSASGHHNEQFF.

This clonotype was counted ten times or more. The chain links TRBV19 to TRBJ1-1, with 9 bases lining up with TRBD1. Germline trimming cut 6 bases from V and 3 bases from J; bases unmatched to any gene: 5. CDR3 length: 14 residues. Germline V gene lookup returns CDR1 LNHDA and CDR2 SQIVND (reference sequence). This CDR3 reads CASRGQGLDTEAFF. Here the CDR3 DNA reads TGTGCCAGTAGAGGACAGGGGCTCGACACTGAAGCTTTCTTT.

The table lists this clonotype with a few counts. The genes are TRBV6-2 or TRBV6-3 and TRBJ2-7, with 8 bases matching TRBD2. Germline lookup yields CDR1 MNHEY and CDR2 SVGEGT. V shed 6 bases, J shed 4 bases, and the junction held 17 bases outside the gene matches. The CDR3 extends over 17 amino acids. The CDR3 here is CASSPGGGRAGAYEQYF. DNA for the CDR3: TGTGCCAGCAGCCCCGGGGGGGGTCGAGCGGGAGCTTACGAGCAGTACTTC.

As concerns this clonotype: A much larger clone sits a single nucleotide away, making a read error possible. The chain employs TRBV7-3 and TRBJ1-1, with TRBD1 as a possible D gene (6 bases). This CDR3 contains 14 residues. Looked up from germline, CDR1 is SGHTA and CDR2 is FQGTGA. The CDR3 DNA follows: TGTGCCAACAGCTCCAGGGGTTCCGGCACTGAAGCTTTCTTT. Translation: CANSSRGSGTEAFF. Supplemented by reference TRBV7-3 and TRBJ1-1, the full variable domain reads GAGVSQTPSNKVTEKGKYVELRCDPISGHTALYWYRQSLGQGPEFLIYFQGTGAADDSGLPNDRFFAVRPEGSVSTLKIQRTERGDSAVYLCANSSRGSGTEAFFGQGTRLTVV.

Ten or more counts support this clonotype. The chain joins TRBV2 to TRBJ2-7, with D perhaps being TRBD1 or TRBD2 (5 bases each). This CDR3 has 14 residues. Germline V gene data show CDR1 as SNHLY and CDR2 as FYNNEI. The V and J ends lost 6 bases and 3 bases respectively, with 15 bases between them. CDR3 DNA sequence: TGTGCCAGCAGACAGGTAGCGCAAAGCTACGAGCAGTACTTC. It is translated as CASRQVAQSYEQYF.

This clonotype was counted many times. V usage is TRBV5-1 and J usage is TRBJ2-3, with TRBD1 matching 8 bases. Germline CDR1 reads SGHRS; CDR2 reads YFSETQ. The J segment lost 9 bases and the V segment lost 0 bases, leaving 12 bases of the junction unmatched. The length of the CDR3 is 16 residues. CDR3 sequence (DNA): TGCGCCAGCAGCTTGGGACTGTCCGGACAGGGTGAAACGCAGTATTTT. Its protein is CASSLGLSGQGETQYF.

CDR3 DNA: TGTGCCAGCAGTTTACGGCGGGACACTACAAGCGAGTACTTC. Protein product: CASSLRRDTTSEYF. The J gene is TRBJ2-7, the V gene TRBV27, with D perhaps being TRBD1 or TRBD2 (6 bases each). This CDR3 spans 14 amino acids. V lost 2 bases, J lost 11 bases, and 19 bases lay in between. Germline CDR1 is MNHEY and CDR2 is SMNVEV (reference sequence).

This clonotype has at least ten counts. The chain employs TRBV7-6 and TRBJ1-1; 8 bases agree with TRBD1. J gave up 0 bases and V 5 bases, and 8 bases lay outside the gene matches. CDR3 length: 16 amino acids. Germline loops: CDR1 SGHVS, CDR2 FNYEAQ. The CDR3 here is CASSPRTGPMNTEAFF. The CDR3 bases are TGTGCCAGCAGCCCCCGGACAGGGCCCATGAACACTGAAGCTTTCTTT. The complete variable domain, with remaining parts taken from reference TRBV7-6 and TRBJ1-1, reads GAGVSQSPRYKVTKRGQDVALRCDPISGHVSLYWYRQALGQGPEFLTYFNYEAQQDKSGLPNDRFSAERPEGSISTLTIQRTEQRDSAMYRCASSPRTGPMNTEAFFGQGTRLTVV.

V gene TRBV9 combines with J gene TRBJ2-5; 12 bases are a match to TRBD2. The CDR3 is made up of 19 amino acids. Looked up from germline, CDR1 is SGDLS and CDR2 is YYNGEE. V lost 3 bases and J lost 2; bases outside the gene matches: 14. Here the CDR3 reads CASSARGTSGLGGQETQYF. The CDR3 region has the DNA TGTGCCAGCAGCGCCCGGGGGACTAGCGGGCTCGGGGGGCAAGAGACCCAGTACTTC.

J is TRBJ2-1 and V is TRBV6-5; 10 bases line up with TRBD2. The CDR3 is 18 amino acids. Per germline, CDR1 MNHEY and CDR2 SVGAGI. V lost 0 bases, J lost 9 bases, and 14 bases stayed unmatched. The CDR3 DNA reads TGTGCCAGCAGTTACTCGAATCTCGGGCTAGCGGGAGTCCGTGAGCAGTTCTTC. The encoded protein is CASSYSNLGLAGVREQFF.

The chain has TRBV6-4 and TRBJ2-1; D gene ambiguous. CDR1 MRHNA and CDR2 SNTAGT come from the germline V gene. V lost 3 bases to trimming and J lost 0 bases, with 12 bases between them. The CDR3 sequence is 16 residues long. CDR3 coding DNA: TGTGCCAGCAGTGAAAACTCGCCCAACTCCTACAATGAGCAGTTCTTC. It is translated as CASSENSPNSYNEQFF.

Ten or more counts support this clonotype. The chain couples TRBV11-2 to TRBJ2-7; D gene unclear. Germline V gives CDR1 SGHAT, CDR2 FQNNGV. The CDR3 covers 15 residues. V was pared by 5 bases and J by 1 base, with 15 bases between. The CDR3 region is CASSPNPKRSYEQYF. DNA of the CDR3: TGTGCCAGCAGCCCAAATCCCAAAAGGTCCTACGAGCAGTACTTC.